This TCR beta chain was recovered during a study of shared clonotypes between healthy human individuals. Study as a whole: Donors consisted of two women and three men between 18 and 49.

This clone was observed a few times. With V trimmed by 5 bases and J by 13 bases, 8 bases remained unmatched. Germline lookup yields CDR1 MDHEN and CDR2 SYDVKM. The CDR3 is 13 amino acids. Sequencing used immunoSEQ multiplex PCR; TCRdb keeps in-frame clones, though not all of them. The sample has roughly 450,000 clones; 70% to 80% are singletons. All participating donors were Caucasian adults from Nashville, Tennessee. This TCR was recovered from a woman aged 35 to 49 in good health. Some clones in this sample may be carry-over from other donors' samples. The chain employs TRBV28 and TRBJ2-7; 13 nucleotides line up with TRBD2. The sample was PBMCs. The CDR3 sequence: CASSPGTSGTHYF. The CDR3 DNA follows: TGTGCCAGCAGTCCCGGGACTAGCGGGACCCACTACTTC.